This T cell receptor (beta chain) was captured by sequencing in a study of T-cell memory formation after mild COVID-19. Study-wide results and limits: The study found balanced CD4/CD8 in clones contracting day 15 to 85 and a CD4+ lean in later expanders.

The J segment lost 1 base and the V segment lost 0 bases, leaving 13 bases of the junction unmatched. This CDR3 has 20 amino acids. Germline V gene data show CDR1 as LGHNA and CDR2 as YNFKEQ. MiXCR was run by TCRdb on the 5' RACE reads, yielding one entry per CDR3 protein. The sample holds tens of thousands of distinct CDR3 sequences, about 13% seen once. Comments on this clonotype: What it recognizes is unknown.

This clonotype was obtained from an adult woman who had mild COVID-19 (a few samples of this study predate the infection). Cell type and time point are not known. The sequenced sample was PBMCs or a T cell subset sorted from them (not recorded which). The chain has TRBV4-2 and TRBJ2-3; 10 nucleotides align to TRBD2. The CDR3 loop reads CASSQDWTSGPNPGTDTQYF. The CDR3 DNA reads as TGTGCCAGCAGCCAAGATTGGACTAGCGGTCCTAACCCAGGCACAGATACGCAGTATTTT.